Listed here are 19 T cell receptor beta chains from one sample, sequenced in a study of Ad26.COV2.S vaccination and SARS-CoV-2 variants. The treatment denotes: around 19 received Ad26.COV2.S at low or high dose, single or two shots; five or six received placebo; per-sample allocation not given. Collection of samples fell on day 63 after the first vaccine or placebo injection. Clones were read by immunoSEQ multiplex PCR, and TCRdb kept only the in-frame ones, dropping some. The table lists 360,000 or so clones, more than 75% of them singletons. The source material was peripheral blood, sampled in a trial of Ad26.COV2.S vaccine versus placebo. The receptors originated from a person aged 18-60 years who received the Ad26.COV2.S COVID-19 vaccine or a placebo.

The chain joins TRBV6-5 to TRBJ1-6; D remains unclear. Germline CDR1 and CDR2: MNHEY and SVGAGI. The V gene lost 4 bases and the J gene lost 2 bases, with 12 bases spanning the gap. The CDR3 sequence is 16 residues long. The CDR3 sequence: CASSLIPGTYNSPLHF. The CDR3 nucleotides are TGTGCCAGCAGTTTAATCCCGGGAACCTATAATTCACCCCTCCACTTT.

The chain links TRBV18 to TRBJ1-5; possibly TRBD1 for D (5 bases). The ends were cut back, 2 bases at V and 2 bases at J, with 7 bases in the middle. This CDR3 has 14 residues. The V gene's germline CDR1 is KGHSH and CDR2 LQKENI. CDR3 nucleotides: TGTGCCAGCTCACCAGGGACGGGCAATCAGCCCCAGCATTTT. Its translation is CASSPGTGNQPQHF.

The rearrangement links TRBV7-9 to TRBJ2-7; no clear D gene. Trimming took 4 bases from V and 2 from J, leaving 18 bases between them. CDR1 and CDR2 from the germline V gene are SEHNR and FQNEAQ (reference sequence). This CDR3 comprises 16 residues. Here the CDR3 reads CASSSRYGRAAYEQYF. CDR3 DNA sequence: TGTGCCAGCAGCTCGAGGTATGGTCGAGCAGCCTACGAGCAGTACTTC.

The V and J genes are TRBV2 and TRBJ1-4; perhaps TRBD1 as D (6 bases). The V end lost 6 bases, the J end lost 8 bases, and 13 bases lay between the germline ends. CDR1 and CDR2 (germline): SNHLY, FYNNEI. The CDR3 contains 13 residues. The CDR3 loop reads CASSAPGEEKLFF. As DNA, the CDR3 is TGTGCCAGCAGCGCGCCAGGGGAGGAAAAACTGTTTTTT. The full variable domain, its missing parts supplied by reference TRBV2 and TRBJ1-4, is EPEVTQTPSHQVTQMGQEVILRCVPISNHLYFYWYRQILGQKVEFLVSFYNNEISEKSEIFDDQFSVERPDGSNFTLKIRSTKLEDSAMYFCASSAPGEEKLFFGSGTQLSVL.

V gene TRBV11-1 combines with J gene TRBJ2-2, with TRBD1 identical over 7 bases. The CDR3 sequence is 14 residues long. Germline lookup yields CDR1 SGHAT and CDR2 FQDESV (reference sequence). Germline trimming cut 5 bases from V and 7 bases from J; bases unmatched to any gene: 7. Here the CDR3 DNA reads TGTGCCAGCAGCCAGACAGGGACAATCGGGGAGCTGTTTTTT. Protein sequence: CASSQTGTIGELFF.

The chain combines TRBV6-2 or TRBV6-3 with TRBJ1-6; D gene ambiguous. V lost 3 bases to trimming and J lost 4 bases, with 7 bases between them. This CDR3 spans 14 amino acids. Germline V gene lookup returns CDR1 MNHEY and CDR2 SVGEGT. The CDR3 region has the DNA TGTGCCAGCAGTTATCAGAATTATAATTCACCCCTCCACTTT. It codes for CASSYQNYNSPLHF.

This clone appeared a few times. CDR3 nucleotide sequence: TGTGCCAGCAGCTTAGGACAGGGGACTGAAGCTTTCTTT. This translates into CASSLGQGTEAFF. This sequence joins TRBV7-9 and TRBJ1-1; 8 nucleotides align to TRBD1. The CDR3 is 13 amino acids. Germline CDR1 and CDR2: SEHNR and FQNEAQ (reference sequence). Germline trimming cut 1 base from V and 5 bases from J; bases unmatched to any gene: 0.

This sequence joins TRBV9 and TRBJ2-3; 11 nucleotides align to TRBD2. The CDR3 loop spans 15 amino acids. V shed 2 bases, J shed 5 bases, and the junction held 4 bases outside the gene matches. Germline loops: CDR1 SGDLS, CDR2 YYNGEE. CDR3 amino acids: CASSVTSGVGDTQYF. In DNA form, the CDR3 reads TGTGCCAGCAGCGTGACTAGCGGGGTGGGAGATACGCAGTATTTT.

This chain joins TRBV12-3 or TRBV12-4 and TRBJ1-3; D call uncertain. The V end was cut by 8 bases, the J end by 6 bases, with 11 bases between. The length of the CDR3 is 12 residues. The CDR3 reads CASGQKVNTIYF. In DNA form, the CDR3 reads TGTGCCAGCGGGCAGAAGGTAAACACCATATATTTT.

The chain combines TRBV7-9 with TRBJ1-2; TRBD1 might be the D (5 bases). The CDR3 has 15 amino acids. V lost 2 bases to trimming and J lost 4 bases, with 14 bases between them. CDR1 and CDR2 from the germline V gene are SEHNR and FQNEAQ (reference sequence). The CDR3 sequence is CASSLTPTGGYGYTF. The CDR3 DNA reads TGTGCCAGCAGCTTAACGCCGACTGGGGGCTATGGCTACACCTTC.

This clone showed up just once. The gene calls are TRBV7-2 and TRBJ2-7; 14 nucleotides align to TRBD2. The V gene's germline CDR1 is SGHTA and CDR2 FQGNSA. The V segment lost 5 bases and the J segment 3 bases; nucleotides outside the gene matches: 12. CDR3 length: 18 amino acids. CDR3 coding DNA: TGTGCCAGCAGCGCCCAAAGTCCCGGGACTAGCGGGGGCTACGAGCAGTACTTC. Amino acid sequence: CASSAQSPGTSGGYEQYF.

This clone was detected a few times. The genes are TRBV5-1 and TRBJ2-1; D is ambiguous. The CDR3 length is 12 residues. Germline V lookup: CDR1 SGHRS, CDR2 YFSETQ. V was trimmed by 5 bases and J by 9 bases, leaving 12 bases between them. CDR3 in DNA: TGCGCCAGCAGTAACCCCGATGGTGAGCAGTTCTTC. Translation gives CASSNPDGEQFF.

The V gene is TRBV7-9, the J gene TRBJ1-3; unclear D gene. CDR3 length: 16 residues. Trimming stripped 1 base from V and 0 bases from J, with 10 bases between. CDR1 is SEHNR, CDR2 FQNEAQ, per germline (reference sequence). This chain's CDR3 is CASSLDGFYSGNTIYF. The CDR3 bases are TGTGCCAGCAGCTTAGATGGGTTCTACTCTGGAAACACCATATATTTT.

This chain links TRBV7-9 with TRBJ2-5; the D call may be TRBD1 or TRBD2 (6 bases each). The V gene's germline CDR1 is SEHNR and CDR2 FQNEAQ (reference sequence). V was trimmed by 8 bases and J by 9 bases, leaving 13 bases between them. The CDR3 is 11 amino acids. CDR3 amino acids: CASFERGAQYF. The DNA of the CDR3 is TGTGCCAGCTTTGAAAGGGGGGCCCAGTACTTC.

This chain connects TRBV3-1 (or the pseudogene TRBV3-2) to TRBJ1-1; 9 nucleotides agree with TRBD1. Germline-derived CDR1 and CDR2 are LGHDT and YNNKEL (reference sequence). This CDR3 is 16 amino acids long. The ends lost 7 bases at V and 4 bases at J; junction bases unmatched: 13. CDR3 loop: CASNHQARQGVTEAFF. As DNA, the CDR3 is TGTGCCAGCAACCATCAGGCTAGACAGGGGGTCACTGAAGCTTTCTTT.

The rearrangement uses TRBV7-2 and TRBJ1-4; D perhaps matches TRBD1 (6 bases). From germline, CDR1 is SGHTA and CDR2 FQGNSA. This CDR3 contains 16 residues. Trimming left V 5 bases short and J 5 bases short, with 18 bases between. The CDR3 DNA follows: TGTGCCAGCAGCCTCAAAGGGGGACACAGAAATGAAAAACTGTTTTTT. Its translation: CASSLKGGHRNEKLFF.

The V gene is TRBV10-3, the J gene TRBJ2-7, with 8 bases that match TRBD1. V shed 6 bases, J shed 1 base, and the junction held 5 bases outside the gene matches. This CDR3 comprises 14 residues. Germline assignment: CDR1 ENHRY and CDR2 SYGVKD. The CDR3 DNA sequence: TGTGCCATCAGATTGGGACAGGAATCCTACGAGCAGTACTTC. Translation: CAIRLGQESYEQYF.

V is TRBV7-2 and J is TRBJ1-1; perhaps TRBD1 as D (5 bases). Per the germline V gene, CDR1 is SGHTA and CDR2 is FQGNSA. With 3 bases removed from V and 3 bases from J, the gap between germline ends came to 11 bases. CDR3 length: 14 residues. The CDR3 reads CASSFGGFYTEAFF. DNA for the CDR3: TGTGCCAGCAGCTTTGGGGGTTTCTACACTGAAGCTTTCTTT.

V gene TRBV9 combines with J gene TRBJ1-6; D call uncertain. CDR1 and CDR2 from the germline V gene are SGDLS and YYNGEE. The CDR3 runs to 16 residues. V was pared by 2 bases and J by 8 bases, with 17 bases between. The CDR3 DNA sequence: TGTGCCAGCAGCGTCAGAGGAGGGAGTCAGGATTCACCCCTCCACTTT. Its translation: CASSVRGGSQDSPLHF.